This note documents a single T cell receptor beta chain sequence. The data originate from a study of CD8 T cells in Susac syndrome. Study details: When their blood was taken, patients with Susac syndrome were therapy-naive, taking corticosteroids, or taking intravenous immunoglobulin alone.

Random hexamers served to reverse transcribe about 0.45 to 1 ug RNA. The immunoSEQ assay covered 54 Vbeta and 13 Jbeta segments for CDR3. TCRdb called the immunoSEQ multiplex PCR reads again in MiXCR, with one record for every CDR3 protein. The sample lists 110,000 to 150,000 distinct CDR3 sequences, approximately 94% occurring once. Through negative isolation, CD4+ and CD8+ T cells were obtained, while TEMRA cells were enriched using FACS. The CDR3 length is 17 residues. Per germline, CDR1 MGHRA and CDR2 YSYEKL. Germline trimming cut 1 base from V and 5 bases from J; bases unmatched to any gene: 10. The chain uses TRBV4-1 and TRBJ2-2; 7 nucleotides match TRBD2. This clonotype was obtained from a human donor with Susac syndrome. The sequencing sample was made of CD4+ T cells from PBMCs. The CDR3 nucleotides are TGCGCCAGCAGCCAAGGAAGAGGGGAGGGCGGTACCGGGGAGCTGTTTTTT. Its protein is CASSQGRGEGGTGELFF.